A single sample is the source of the 18 T cell receptor beta chains below, sequenced in a study of cytomegalovirus exposure and HLA in healthy donors. Use of 60 Vbeta and 13 Jbeta primers characterized the PCR. Using immunoSEQ multiplex PCR, the repertoire was profiled, and TCRdb retains in-frame clones only, with some absent. The data contain some 130,000 clones, roughly four fifths of them singletons. Material for sequencing was PBMCs. These receptor sequences come from a male donor in good health and CMV-seronegative.

The rearrangement joins TRBV7-2 to TRBJ2-7; 9 bases are a match to TRBD2. Germline V gene data show CDR1 as SGHTA and CDR2 as FQGNSA. The CDR3 is 14 residues long. The V and J ends lost 3 bases and 5 bases, in that order; junction bases with no gene match: 5. CDR3 protein: CASSLAGGRNEQYF. In nucleotides, the CDR3 is TGTGCCAGCAGCTTGGCGGGGGGGAGGAACGAGCAGTACTTC.

The V and J genes are TRBV5-4 and TRBJ1-1; D gene uncertain. Trimming removed 0 bases at V and 5 bases at J, with 8 bases between. This CDR3 has 13 amino acids. Germline CDR1 reads SGHNT; CDR2 reads YYREEE (reference sequence). This chain's CDR3 is CASSLGGSTEAFF. In DNA form, the CDR3 reads TGTGCCAGCAGCTTGGGAGGGTCTACTGAAGCTTTCTTT.

This chain connects TRBV29-1 to TRBJ2-5, with D unresolved. The V gene's germline CDR1 is SQVTM and CDR2 ANQGSEA. Trimming removed 4 bases from V and 5 bases from J, with 8 bases in between. CDR3 size: 11 residues. CDR3 amino acids: CSVGTTETQYF. The CDR3 DNA reads as TGCAGCGTTGGAACTACGGAGACCCAGTACTTC.

This chain uses TRBV15 with TRBJ2-7, with unresolved D. This CDR3 comprises 13 residues. V was pared by 0 bases and J by 5 bases, with 8 bases between. Germline CDR1 LNHNV, CDR2 YYDKDF (reference sequence). CDR3 nucleotides: TGTGCCACCAGCAGAGACCTTAGAGACGAGCAGTACTTC. This sequence encodes CATSRDLRDEQYF.

This sequence joins TRBV7-2 and TRBJ2-3; TRBD2 aligns across 11 bases. Germline V gene sequence: CDR1 SGHTA, CDR2 FQGNSA. This CDR3 has 15 residues. With 8 bases clipped from V and 4 bases from J, the junction kept 8 bases outside the gene matches. Here the CDR3 DNA reads TGTGCCAGCCGTTTAGCGGGGGGGGCAGCAGATACGCAGTATTTT. This codes for CASRLAGGAADTQYF.

This clone has only a few counts. CDR3 sequence (DNA): TGCGCCAGCAGCCAAGAGGGACAGGGCAGTTATGGCTACACCTTC. This codes for CASSQEGQGSYGYTF. This chain uses TRBV4-3 with TRBJ1-2; 9 bases are shared with TRBD1. With V trimmed by 0 bases and J by 5 bases, 4 bases remained unmatched. The V gene's germline CDR1 is LGHNA and CDR2 YSLEER. The CDR3 loop spans 15 amino acids.

The genes are TRBV6-6 and TRBJ2-7; TRBD2 is a possible D gene (7 bases). The CDR3 spans 16 residues. Trimming shortened V by 6 bases and J by 4 bases, and 22 bases separated the two germline ends. The germline CDR1 and CDR2 sequences are MNHNY and SVGAGI (reference sequence). The chain's CDR3 is CASRGGERGLPYEQYF. DNA of the CDR3: TGTGCCAGCAGAGGGGGGGAGCGGGGTTTACCTTACGAGCAGTACTTC.

The CDR3, as DNA: TGCGCCAGCAGCTCTAGCGGGAGGGCCGGGAATGAGCAGTTCTTC. Protein product: CASSSSGRAGNEQFF. The rearrangement links TRBV5-1 to TRBJ2-1, with TRBD2 matching over 12 bases. J gave up 7 bases and V 3 bases, and 5 bases lay outside the gene matches. CDR3 length: 15 residues. Germline V gene data show CDR1 as SGHRS and CDR2 as YFSETQ.

The CDR3 DNA reads as TGTGCCAGCACTCTCAGGGTCTCCTCACCCCTCCACTTT. It specifies CASTLRVSSPLHF. The J gene is TRBJ1-6, the V gene TRBV2; D may be TRBD1 (5 bases). CDR3 length: 13 amino acids. Germline V CDR1 and CDR2: SNHLY, FYNNEI. The V end was cut by 7 bases, the J end by 10 bases, with 14 bases between.

CDR3 sequence reads: CASSFEDRETKNIQYF. The CDR3, as DNA: TGTGCCAGCAGTTTTGAGGACAGAGAAACCAAAAACATTCAGTACTTC. The chain combines TRBV28 with TRBJ2-4; maybe TRBD1 (6 bases). The CDR3 contains 16 residues. V was pared by 3 bases and J by 2 bases, with 14 bases between. CDR1 and CDR2 (germline): MDHEN, SYDVKM.

In its sample, this clone was seen a few times. The chain joins TRBV9 to TRBJ2-6, with 10 bases identical to TRBD2. The CDR3 totals 19 residues. J lost 0 bases, V lost 4 bases, and 10 bases had no gene match. In germline, CDR1 is SGDLS, CDR2 YYNGEE. The CDR3 coding sequence is TGTGCCAGCAGCCCCCAAGGACTAGCGGTGAGCTCTGGGGCCAACGTCCTGACTTTC. Its translation is CASSPQGLAVSSGANVLTF.

This chain links TRBV4-2 with TRBJ1-1, with D maybe TRBD1 (6 bases). V dropped 6 bases and J dropped 7 bases, with 21 bases sitting between them. The CDR3 runs to 15 residues. From germline, CDR1 is LGHNA and CDR2 YNFKEQ. In DNA, the CDR3 is TGTGCCAGCAGGCGGCCAGACAGGTTACGGGGTGAAGCTTTCTTT. It codes for CASRRPDRLRGEAFF.

The chain links TRBV27 to TRBJ2-2, with D possibly matching TRBD1 (6 bases). V lost 5 bases and J lost 4, with 14 bases in between. The CDR3 loop spans 15 amino acids. In germline, CDR1 is MNHEY, CDR2 SMNVEV (reference sequence). The DNA for the CDR3 is TGTGCCAGCAGTCCGCTGAGGGGGACCACCGGGGAGCTGTTTTTT. Its protein is CASSPLRGTTGELFF.

The rearrangement joins TRBV7-9 to TRBJ1-1, with a weak D call TRBD1 (6 bases). V was cut by 3 bases and J by 7 bases, with 15 bases left in between. Germline V gene sequence: CDR1 SEHNR, CDR2 FQNEAQ (reference sequence). The CDR3 runs 14 residues. In DNA, the CDR3 is TGTGCCAGCAGCTTCAGGGGCGGCTACCGTGAAGCTTTCTTT. Translation: CASSFRGGYREAFF.

V and J are TRBV4-3 and TRBJ1-2; 7 bases are a match to TRBD1. Germline CDR1 is LGHNA and CDR2 is YSLEER. This CDR3 is 16 amino acids long. V trimming: 0 bases; J trimming: 0 bases; junction bases outside the gene matches: 4. CDR3 loop: CASSQERGQPNYGYTF. The CDR3 DNA reads TGCGCCAGCAGCCAAGAAAGGGGACAGCCTAACTATGGCTACACCTTC.

The CDR3 protein is CASSLAEGFREKLFF. CDR3 coding DNA: TGTGCCAGCAGCTTAGCTGAGGGCTTTCGGGAAAAACTGTTTTTT. The chain is built from TRBV7-9 and TRBJ1-4, with unresolved D. Germline CDR1 and CDR2: SEHNR and FQNEAQ (reference sequence). This CDR3 comprises 15 residues. The ends were cut back, 0 bases at V and 8 bases at J, with 13 bases in the middle.

This chain uses TRBV6-1 with TRBJ1-5; no firm D call. This CDR3 is 16 amino acids long. CDR1 MNHNS and CDR2 SASEGT come from the germline V gene. Deletions cut 2 bases from V and 2 bases from J, with 13 bases between. CDR3 bases: TGTGCCAGCAGTGAATTGAGGGCGAGTGGCAATCAGCCCCAGCATTTT. Protein product: CASSELRASGNQPQHF.

CDR3 bases: TGTGCCAGCAGCGTAGAAACAGGGCGTTATCATGAGCAGTTCTTC. It specifies CASSVETGRYHEQFF. This chain joins TRBV9 and TRBJ2-1; the D gene is possibly TRBD1 (6 bases). This CDR3 comprises 15 residues. V lost 0 bases, J lost 8 bases, and 15 bases lay in between. CDR1 and CDR2 (germline): SGDLS, YYNGEE.